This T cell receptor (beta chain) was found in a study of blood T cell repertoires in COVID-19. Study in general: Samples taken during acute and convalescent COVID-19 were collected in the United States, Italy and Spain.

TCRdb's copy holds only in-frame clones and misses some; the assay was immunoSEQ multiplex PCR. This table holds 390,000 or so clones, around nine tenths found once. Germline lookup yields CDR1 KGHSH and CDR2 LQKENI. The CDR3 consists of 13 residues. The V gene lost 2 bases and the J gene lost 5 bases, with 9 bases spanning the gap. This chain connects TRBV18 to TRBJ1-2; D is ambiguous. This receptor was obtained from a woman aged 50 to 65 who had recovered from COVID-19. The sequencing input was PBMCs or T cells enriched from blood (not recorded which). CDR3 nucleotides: TGTGCCAGCTCACCAAACGGGATTTATGGCTACACCTTC. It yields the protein CASSPNGIYGYTF.